This TCR beta chain was captured by sequencing in a study of blood T cell repertoires in COVID-19. On the study more broadly: T cells, B-cell-depleted T cells, or PBMCs provided the cDNA or gDNA that served as material.

The trim removed 4 bases at V and 2 bases at J, leaving 13 bases unmatched. CDR3 length: 17 residues. The germline V gene has CDR1 SGHNT and CDR2 YYREEE (reference sequence). Sequencing was performed with immunoSEQ multiplex PCR; in TCRdb, only in-frame clones are kept and a portion is missing. The table has more than 110,000 clones, 60% to 80% seen once. This TCR derives from a woman in her 50s who had recovered from COVID-19. This rearrangement joins TRBV5-4 to TRBJ2-3, with 7 nucleotides matching TRBD2. The sample taken for sequencing was PBMCs or T cells enriched from blood (not recorded which). CDR3 residues: CASSTLGGGFFTDTQYF. In DNA form, the CDR3 reads TGTGCCAGCAGCACCCTTGGCGGGGGTTTTTTCACAGATACGCAGTATTTT.